The 17 T cell receptor beta chains below come from one sample, sequenced in a study of blood T cell repertoires in COVID-19. Clones were sequenced by immunoSEQ multiplex PCR, and TCRdb holds only the in-frame ones, with some missing. The data hold about 80,000 clones, with around 88% observed a single time. The sequenced sample consisted of peripheral blood. The receptors shown here come from a man between 25 and 39 years old with acute or convalescent COVID-19.

The rearrangement uses TRBV27 and TRBJ1-4, with D perhaps TRBD1 (5 bases). Trimming removed 8 bases at V and 8 bases at J, with 15 bases between. The V gene's germline CDR1 is MNHEY and CDR2 SMNVEV (reference sequence). CDR3 length: 13 residues. The CDR3 DNA follows: TGTGCCAGCTGGAAGGCAGGGTTCGAAAAACTGTTTTTT. Its protein is CASWKAGFEKLFF.

V usage is TRBV5-5 and J usage is TRBJ1-5; D is undetermined. Looked up from germline, CDR1 is SGHKS and CDR2 is YYEKEE (reference sequence). Trimming left V 2 bases short and J 4 bases short, with 4 bases between. The CDR3 has 12 amino acids. For the CDR3, the DNA is TGTGCCAGCAGCTTACTTAATCAGCCCCAGCATTTT. It encodes CASSLLNQPQHF.

The genes are TRBV6-5 and TRBJ1-1, with 7 bases aligning to TRBD1. The CDR3 has 15 residues. Per the germline V gene, CDR1 is MNHEY and CDR2 is SVGAGI. The junction had 12 bases not matched to a gene; V was cut back by 6 bases and J by 5 bases. The CDR3 bases are TGTGCCAGCAGACTTCAGGGGGGCGCGAAGACTGAAGCTTTCTTT. Encoded protein: CASRLQGGAKTEAFF.

The chain has TRBV15 and TRBJ1-1, with TRBD1 matching over 9 bases. The CDR3 is 15 residues long. Germline assignment: CDR1 LNHNV and CDR2 YYDKDF (reference sequence). Trimming at V came to 2 bases and at J to 1 base, leaving 2 bases not matched to a gene. The CDR3 loop reads CATSRRQGGNTEAFF. For the CDR3, the DNA is TGTGCCACCAGCAGAAGACAGGGGGGGAACACTGAAGCTTTCTTT. The full variable domain, its missing parts supplied by reference TRBV15 and TRBJ1-1, is DAMVIQNPRYQVTQFGKPVTLSCSQTLNHNVMYWYQQKSSQAPKLLFHYYDKDFNNEADTPDNFQSRRPNTSFCFLDIRSPGLGDTAMYLCATSRRQGGNTEAFFGQGTRLTVV.

J is TRBJ1-4 and V is TRBV7-9; D perhaps matches TRBD1 (5 bases). Germline V gene data show CDR1 as SEHNR and CDR2 as FQNEAQ (reference sequence). CDR3 size: 12 residues. Trimming stripped 5 bases from V and 5 bases from J, with 6 bases between. For the CDR3, the DNA is TGTGCCAGCAGCCGACAGAATGAAAAACTGTTTTTT. This sequence encodes CASSRQNEKLFF.

This clone was detected once. The chain recombines TRBV6-6 with TRBJ2-3, with D possibly matching TRBD2 (6 bases). Trimming cost V 10 bases and J 5 bases, with 25 bases left between them. Germline CDR1 MNHNY, CDR2 SVGAGI (reference sequence). The CDR3 is made up of 16 amino acids. The CDR3 coding sequence is TGTGCCACCTTAGACCCCCGTGCCGGGAGAGGAGATACGCAGTATTTT. This translates into CATLDPRAGRGDTQYF.

The J gene is TRBJ1-6, the V gene TRBV12-3 or TRBV12-4, with D unresolved. With 5 bases removed from V and 9 bases from J, the gap between germline ends came to 11 bases. The CDR3 sequence is 13 residues long. CDR3 amino acids: CASSPAFGSPLHF. The CDR3 coding sequence is TGTGCCAGCAGTCCTGCGTTCGGTTCACCCCTCCACTTT.

The table lists this clone with a few counts. The chain is built from TRBV10-2 and TRBJ2-1, with TRBD2 matching 14 bases. The ends lost 8 bases at V and 9 bases at J; junction bases unmatched: 9. The CDR3 loop spans 15 amino acids. CDR1 and CDR2 (germline): WSHSY, SAAADI. In nucleotides, the CDR3 is TGCGCCAGCCGACTAGCGGGAGGGCCAGGGCCTGAGCAGTTCTTC. Encoded protein: CASRLAGGPGPEQFF.

The V gene is TRBV5-1, the J gene TRBJ1-6, with 8 nucleotides matching TRBD1. The CDR3 runs to 15 residues. Germline V gives CDR1 SGHRS, CDR2 YFSETQ. After removal of 4 bases from V and 8 bases from J, the junction contained 8 bases not matched to a gene. Here the CDR3 DNA reads TGCGCCAGCAGCCAACGGACAGGGCGGTATTCACCCCTCCACTTT. This translates into CASSQRTGRYSPLHF.

CDR3 loop: CASSSAGQANTEAFF. The DNA for the CDR3 is TGTGCCAGCAGCTCCGCCGGACAGGCGAACACTGAAGCTTTCTTT. The rearrangement links TRBV7-2 to TRBJ1-1; 7 positions match TRBD1. V shed 4 bases and J 1 base; nucleotides not matched to a gene: 6. The CDR3 has 15 residues. The germline V gene has CDR1 SGHTA and CDR2 FQGNSA.

The gene calls are TRBV7-9 and TRBJ1-6; D gene uncertain. The germline gives CDR1 SEHNR, CDR2 FQNEAQ (reference sequence). The CDR3 runs to 15 residues. Trimming shortened V by 3 bases and J by 1 base, and 7 bases separated the two germline ends. The CDR3 sequence is CASSLGSSYNSPLHF. CDR3 bases: TGTGCCAGCAGCTTGGGGAGTTCCTATAATTCACCCCTCCACTTT.

The chain employs TRBV9 and TRBJ2-1; D gene ambiguous. Germline CDR1 is SGDLS and CDR2 is YYNGEE. The CDR3 consists of 13 residues. Trimming pared 0 bases from V and 10 bases from J, leaving 11 bases between. The CDR3 spells CASSVAPRSEQFF. CDR3 coding DNA: TGTGCCAGCAGCGTAGCTCCGCGATCGGAGCAGTTCTTC.

The rearrangement uses TRBV28 and TRBJ2-3; D uncertain. The germline V and J ends were trimmed by 6 bases and 3 bases, with 7 bases remaining between them. Germline CDR1 MDHEN, CDR2 SYDVKM. This CDR3 is 12 amino acids long. As DNA, the CDR3 is TGTGCCAGCAGCATACTAACAGATACGCAGTATTTT. This translates into CASSILTDTQYF.

V gene TRBV7-6 combines with J gene TRBJ2-5; D possibly corresponds to TRBD2 (6 bases). This CDR3 comprises 17 residues. CDR1 is SGHVS, CDR2 FNYEAQ, per germline. The V gene lost 5 bases and the J gene lost 3 bases, with 22 bases spanning the gap. CDR3 in DNA: TGTGCCAGCAGCCCTACAAACCACGGACTAATTAAAGAGACCCAGTACTTC. The encoded protein is CASSPTNHGLIKETQYF.

The rearrangement uses TRBV20-1 and TRBJ1-1, with TRBD1 matching 10 bases. The CDR3 runs 11 residues. Germline V gene data show CDR1 as DFQATT and CDR2 as SNEGSKA (reference sequence). Trimming at V came to 5 bases and at J to 7 bases, leaving 1 base not matched to a gene. CDR3 protein: CSAGQGVEAFF. CDR3 in DNA: TGCAGTGCTGGACAGGGGGTTGAAGCTTTCTTT.

The chain recombines TRBV7-9 with TRBJ2-1; D is unclear. The CDR3 length is 14 residues. Between the trimmed V and J ends, which lost 2 bases and 4 bases, there was a span of 9 bases. CDR1 and CDR2 from the germline V gene are SEHNR and FQNEAQ (reference sequence). The CDR3 loop reads CASSLYTSYNEQFF. The CDR3 coding sequence is TGTGCCAGCAGCTTATATACTTCTTACAATGAGCAGTTCTTC.

The chain couples TRBV4-1 to TRBJ2-1, with TRBD2 matching over 8 bases. J was trimmed by 8 bases and V by 3 bases; bases with no gene match: 9. There are 15 residues in the CDR3. Germline loops: CDR1 MGHRA, CDR2 YSYEKL. CDR3 region: CASSHPSGGLDEQFF. The DNA for the CDR3 is TGCGCCAGCAGCCACCCTTCGGGGGGGCTCGATGAGCAGTTCTTC.